What follows is one T cell receptor beta chain and its context. The source of the sample is a study of blood T cell repertoires in COVID-19. Study-level background: Material from acute and convalescent COVID-19 was sourced from the United States, Italy and Spain. Sources were T cells, B-cell-depleted T cells, or PBMCs; the material itself was cDNA or gDNA.

Original processing methods: From reference gene primer amplification, estimates of nucleated cell counts were derived. TCRdb's table, derived via immunoSEQ multiplex PCR, lists solely in-frame clones and lacks some. Clone size and V and J calls were adopted from that table, with D and trimming inferred from the DNA. The data show roughly 80,000 clones, about 91% seen once. This CDR3 has 10 residues. Trimming took off 5 bases at V and 7 bases at J, with 6 bases between the two ends. The germline gives CDR1 DFQATT, CDR2 SNEGSKA (reference sequence). This clonotype was obtained from an elderly woman with acute or convalescent COVID-19. J is TRBJ2-1 and V is TRBV20-1; no clear D. Sequencing was carried out using peripheral blood. Written as DNA, the CDR3 is TGCAGTGCTCTAATTAATGAGCAGTTCTTC. As protein: CSALINEQFF.